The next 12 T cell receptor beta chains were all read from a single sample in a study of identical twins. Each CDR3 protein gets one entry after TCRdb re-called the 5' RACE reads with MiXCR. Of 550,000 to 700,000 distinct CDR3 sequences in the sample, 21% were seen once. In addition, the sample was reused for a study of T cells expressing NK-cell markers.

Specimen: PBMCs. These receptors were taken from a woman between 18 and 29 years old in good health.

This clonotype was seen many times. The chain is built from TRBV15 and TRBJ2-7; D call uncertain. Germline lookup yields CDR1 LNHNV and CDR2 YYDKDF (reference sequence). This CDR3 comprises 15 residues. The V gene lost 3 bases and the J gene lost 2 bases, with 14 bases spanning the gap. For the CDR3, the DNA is TGTGCCACCAGCAGGCGCGGATCAGCAACCTACGAGCAGTACTTC. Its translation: CATSRRGSATYEQYF.

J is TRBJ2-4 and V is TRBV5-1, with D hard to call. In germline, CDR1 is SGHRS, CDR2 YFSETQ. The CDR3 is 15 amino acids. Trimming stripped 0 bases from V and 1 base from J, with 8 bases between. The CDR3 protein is CASSLGDSAKNIQYF. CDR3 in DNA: TGCGCCAGCAGCTTGGGCGACTCGGCCAAAAACATTCAGTACTTC.

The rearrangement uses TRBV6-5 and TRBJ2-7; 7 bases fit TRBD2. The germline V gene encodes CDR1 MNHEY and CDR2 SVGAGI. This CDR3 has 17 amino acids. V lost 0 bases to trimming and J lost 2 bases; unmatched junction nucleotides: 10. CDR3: CASSYSMVGGRAYEQYF. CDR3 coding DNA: TGTGCCAGCAGTTACTCGATGGTAGGAGGGAGGGCCTACGAGCAGTACTTC.

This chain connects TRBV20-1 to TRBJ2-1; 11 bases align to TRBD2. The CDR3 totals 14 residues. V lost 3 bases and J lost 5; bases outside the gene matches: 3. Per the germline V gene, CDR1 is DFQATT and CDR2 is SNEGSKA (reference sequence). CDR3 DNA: TGCAGTGCTAGGGGACTAGCGGTCAACAATGAGCAGTTCTTC. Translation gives CSARGLAVNNEQFF.

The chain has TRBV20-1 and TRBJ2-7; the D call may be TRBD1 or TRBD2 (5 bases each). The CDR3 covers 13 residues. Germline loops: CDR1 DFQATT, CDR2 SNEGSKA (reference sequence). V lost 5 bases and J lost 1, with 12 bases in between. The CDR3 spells CSAVRDASYEQYF. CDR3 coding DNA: TGCAGTGCTGTCCGGGACGCGTCCTACGAGCAGTACTTC.

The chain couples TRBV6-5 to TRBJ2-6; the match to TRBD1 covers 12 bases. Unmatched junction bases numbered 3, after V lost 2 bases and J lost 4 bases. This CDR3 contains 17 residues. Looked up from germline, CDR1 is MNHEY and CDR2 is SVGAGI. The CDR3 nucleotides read TGTGCCAGCAGTTACGGGACAGGGGGCGCCGGGGCCAACGTCCTGACTTTC. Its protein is CASSYGTGGAGANVLTF.

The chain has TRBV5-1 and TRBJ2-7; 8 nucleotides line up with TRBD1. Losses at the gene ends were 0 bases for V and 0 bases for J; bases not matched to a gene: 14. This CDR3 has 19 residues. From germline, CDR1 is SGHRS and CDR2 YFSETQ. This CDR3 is CASSLAYRQGSSSSYEQYF. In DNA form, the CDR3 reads TGCGCCAGCAGCTTGGCTTACCGACAGGGGTCTTCCAGCTCCTACGAGCAGTACTTC. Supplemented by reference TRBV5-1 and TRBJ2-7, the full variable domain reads KAGVTQTPRYLIKTRGQQVTLSCSPISGHRSVSWYQQTPGQGLQFLFEYFSETQRNKGNFPGRFSGRQFSNSRSEMNVSTLELGDSALYLCASSLAYRQGSSSSYEQYFGPGTRLTVT.

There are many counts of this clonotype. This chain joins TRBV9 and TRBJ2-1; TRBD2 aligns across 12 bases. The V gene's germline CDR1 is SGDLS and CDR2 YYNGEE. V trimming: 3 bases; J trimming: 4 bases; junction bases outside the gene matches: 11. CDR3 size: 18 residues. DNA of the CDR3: TGTGCCAGCAGCGCCGGCCCTCTAGCGGGAGGGTCGTACAATGAGCAGTTCTTC. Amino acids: CASSAGPLAGGSYNEQFF.

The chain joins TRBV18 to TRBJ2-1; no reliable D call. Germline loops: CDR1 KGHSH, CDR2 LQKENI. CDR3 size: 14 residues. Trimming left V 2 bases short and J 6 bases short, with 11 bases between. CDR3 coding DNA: TGTGCCAGCTCACCAAGTGGCCCAGCCAATGAGCAGTTCTTC. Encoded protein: CASSPSGPANEQFF.

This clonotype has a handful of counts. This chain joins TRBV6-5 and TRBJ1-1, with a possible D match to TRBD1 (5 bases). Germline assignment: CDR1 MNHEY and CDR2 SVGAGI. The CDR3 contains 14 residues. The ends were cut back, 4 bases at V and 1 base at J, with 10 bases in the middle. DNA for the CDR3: TGTGCCAGCAGTTCCTATCAGGGGAACACTGAAGCTTTCTTT. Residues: CASSSYQGNTEAFF.

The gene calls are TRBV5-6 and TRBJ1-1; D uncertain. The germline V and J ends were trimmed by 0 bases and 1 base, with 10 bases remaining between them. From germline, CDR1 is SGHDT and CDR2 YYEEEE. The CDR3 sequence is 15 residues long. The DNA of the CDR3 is TGTGCCAGCAGCTTGGGGTCGGCGCGGAACACTGAAGCTTTCTTT. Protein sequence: CASSLGSARNTEAFF.

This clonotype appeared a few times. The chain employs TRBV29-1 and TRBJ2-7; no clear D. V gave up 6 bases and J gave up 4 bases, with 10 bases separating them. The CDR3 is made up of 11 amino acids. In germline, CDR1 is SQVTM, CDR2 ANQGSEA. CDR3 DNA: TGCAGCGTGCAAAGCCAGTACGAGCAGTACTTC. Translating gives CSVQSQYEQYF.